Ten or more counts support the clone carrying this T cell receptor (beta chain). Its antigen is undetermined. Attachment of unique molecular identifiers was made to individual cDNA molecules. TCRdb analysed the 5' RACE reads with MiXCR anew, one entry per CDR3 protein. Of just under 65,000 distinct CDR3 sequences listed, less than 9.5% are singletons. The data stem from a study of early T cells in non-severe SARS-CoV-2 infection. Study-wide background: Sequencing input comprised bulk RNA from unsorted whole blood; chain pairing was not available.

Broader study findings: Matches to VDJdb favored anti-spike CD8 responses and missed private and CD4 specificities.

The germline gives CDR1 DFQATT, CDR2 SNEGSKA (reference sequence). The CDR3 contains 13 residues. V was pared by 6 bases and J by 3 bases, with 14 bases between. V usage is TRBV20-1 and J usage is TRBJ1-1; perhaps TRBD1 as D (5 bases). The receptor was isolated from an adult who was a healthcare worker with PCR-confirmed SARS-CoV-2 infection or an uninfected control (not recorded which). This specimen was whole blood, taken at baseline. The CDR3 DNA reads TGCAGTGCGATCGACAGCGTTTACACTGAAGCTTTCTTT. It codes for CSAIDSVYTEAFF.